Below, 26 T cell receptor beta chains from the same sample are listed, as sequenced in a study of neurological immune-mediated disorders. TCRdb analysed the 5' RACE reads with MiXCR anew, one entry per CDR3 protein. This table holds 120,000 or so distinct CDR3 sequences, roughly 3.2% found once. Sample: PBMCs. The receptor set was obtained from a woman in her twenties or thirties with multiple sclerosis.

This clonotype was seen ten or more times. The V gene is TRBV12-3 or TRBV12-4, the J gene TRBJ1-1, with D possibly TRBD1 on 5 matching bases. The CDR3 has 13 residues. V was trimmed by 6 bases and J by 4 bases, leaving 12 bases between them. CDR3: CASSTGRATEAFF. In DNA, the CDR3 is TGTGCCAGCAGCACGGGGCGCGCCACTGAAGCTTTCTTT.

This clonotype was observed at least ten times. This CDR3 is CASRFPGTGVTEAFF. DNA for the CDR3: TGTGCCAGCAGATTTCCCGGGACAGGGGTCACTGAAGCTTTCTTT. The chain joins TRBV28 to TRBJ1-1; TRBD1 matches at 10 bases. The CDR3 consists of 15 residues. Germline CDR1 reads MDHEN; CDR2 reads SYDVKM. With V trimmed by 6 bases and J by 4 bases, 8 bases remained unmatched. The full variable domain, in which reference TRBV28 and TRBJ1-1 provide the parts outside the CDR3, is DVKVTQSSRYLVKRTGEKVFLECVQDMDHENMFWYRQDPGLGLRLIYFSYDVKMKEKGDIPEGYSVSREKKERFSLILESASTNQTSMYLCASRFPGTGVTEAFFGQGTRLTVV.

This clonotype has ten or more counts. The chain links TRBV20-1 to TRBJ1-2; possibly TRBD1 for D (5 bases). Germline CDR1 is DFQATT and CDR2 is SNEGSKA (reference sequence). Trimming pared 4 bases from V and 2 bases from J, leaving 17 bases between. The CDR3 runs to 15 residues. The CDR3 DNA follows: TGCAGTGCTATAGGGCAGGGCATGCCCAACTATGGCTACACCTTC. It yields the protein CSAIGQGMPNYGYTF.

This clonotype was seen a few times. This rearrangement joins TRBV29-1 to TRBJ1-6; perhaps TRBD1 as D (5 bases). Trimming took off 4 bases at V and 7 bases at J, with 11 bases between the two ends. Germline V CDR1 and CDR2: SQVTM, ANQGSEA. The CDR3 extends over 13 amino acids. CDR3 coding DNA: TGCAGCGTTGCAGCGGGGGAGAATTCACCCCTCCACTTT. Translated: CSVAAGENSPLHF.

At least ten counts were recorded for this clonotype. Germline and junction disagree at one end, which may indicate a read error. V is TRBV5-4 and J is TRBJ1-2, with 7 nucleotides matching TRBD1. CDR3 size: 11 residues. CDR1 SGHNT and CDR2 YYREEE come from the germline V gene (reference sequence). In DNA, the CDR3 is TGTGCCAGCAGCTGGGCGGGGGACAGCTCCTTC. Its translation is CASSWAGDSSF.

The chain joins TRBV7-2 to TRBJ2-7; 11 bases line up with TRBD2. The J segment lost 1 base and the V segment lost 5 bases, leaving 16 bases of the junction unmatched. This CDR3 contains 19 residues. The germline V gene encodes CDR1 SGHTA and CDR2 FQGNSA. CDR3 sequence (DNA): TGTGCCAGCAGCGCCAGTGGGGGGTCTAGCGGGAGGACTTCCTACGAGCAGTACTTC. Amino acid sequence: CASSASGGSSGRTSYEQYF.

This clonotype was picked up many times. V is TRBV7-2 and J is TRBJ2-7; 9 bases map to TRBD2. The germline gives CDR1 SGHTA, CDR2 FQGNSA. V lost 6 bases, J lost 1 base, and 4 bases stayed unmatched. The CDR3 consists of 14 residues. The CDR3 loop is CASRLSGGSYEQYF. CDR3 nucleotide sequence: TGTGCCAGCAGACTAAGCGGGGGGTCCTACGAGCAGTACTTC.

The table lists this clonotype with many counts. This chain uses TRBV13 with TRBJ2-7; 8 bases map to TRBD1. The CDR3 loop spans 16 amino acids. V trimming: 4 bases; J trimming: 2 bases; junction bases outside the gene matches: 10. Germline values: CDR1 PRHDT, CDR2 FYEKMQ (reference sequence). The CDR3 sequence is CASSSTDRDSTYEQYF. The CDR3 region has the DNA TGTGCCAGCAGCTCCACGGACAGGGATTCGACCTACGAGCAGTACTTC. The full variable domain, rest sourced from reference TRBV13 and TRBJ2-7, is AAGVIQSPRHLIKEKRETATLKCYPIPRHDTVYWYQQGPGQDPQFLISFYEKMQSDKGSIPDRFSAQQFSDYHSELNMSSLELGDSALYFCASSSTDRDSTYEQYFGPGTRLTVT.

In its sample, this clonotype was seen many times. The CDR3 DNA follows: TGCAGTGCTAGATTGACCCACAGCGGGAGCCAAGTCGGGGAGCTGTTTTTT. It codes for CSARLTHSGSQVGELFF. V is TRBV20-1 and J is TRBJ2-2; 8 bases map to TRBD2. This CDR3 comprises 17 residues. Looked up from germline, CDR1 is DFQATT and CDR2 is SNEGSKA (reference sequence). V dropped 2 bases and J dropped 7; count of bases not matched to a gene: 15.

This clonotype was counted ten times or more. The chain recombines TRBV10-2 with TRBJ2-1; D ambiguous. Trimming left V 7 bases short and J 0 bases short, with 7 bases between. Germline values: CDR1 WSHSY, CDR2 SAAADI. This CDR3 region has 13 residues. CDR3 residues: CASMRSSYNEQFF. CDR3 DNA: TGCGCCAGCATGCGGAGCTCCTACAATGAGCAGTTCTTC.

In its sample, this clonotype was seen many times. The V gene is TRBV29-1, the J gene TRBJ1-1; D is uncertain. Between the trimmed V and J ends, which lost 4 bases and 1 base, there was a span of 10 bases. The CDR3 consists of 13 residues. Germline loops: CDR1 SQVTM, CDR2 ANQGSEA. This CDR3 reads CSVAIQRNTEAFF. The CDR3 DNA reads TGCAGCGTTGCCATACAGAGGAACACTGAAGCTTTCTTT.

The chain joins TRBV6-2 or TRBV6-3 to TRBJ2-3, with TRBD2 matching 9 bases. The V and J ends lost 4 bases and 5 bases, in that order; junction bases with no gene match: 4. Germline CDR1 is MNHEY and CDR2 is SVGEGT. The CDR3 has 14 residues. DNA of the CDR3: TGTGCCAGCAGTTTGGCGGGGGGGGAAGATACGCAGTATTTT. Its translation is CASSLAGGEDTQYF.

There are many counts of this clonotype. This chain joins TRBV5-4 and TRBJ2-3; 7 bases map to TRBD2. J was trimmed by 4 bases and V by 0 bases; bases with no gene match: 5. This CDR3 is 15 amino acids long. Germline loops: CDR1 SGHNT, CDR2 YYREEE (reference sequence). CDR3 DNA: TGTGCCAGCAGCTTGGAGGCAGGGAGGGCAGATACGCAGTATTTT. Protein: CASSLEAGRADTQYF.

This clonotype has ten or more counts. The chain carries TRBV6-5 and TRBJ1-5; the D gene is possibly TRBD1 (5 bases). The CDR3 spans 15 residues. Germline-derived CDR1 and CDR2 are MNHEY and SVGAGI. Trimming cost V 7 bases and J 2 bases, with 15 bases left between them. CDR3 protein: CASTSAQAGNQPQHF. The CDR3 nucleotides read TGTGCCAGCACCTCCGCACAGGCTGGCAATCAGCCCCAGCATTTT.

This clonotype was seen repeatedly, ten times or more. CDR3 DNA: TGTGCCAGCAGTTTAACCGGGACAAACAATGAGCAGTTCTTC. It translates to CASSLTGTNNEQFF. The genes are TRBV12-3 or TRBV12-4 and TRBJ2-1; TRBD1 is a possible D gene (6 bases). The germline V and J ends were trimmed by 2 bases and 5 bases, with 10 bases remaining between them. The CDR3 is made up of 14 amino acids.

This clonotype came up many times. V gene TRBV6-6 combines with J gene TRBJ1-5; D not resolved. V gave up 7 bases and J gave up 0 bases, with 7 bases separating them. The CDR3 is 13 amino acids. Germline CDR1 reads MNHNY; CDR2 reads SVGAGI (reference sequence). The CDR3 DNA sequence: TGTGCCAGCAAGGAGTATAGCAATCAGCCCCAGCATTTT. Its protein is CASKEYSNQPQHF.

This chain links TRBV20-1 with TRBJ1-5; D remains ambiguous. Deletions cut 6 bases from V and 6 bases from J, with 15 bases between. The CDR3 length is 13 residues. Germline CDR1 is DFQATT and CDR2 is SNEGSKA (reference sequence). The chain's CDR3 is CSAPGGVSQPQHF. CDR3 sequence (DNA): TGCAGTGCCCCGGGCGGGGTTTCTCAGCCCCAGCATTTT.

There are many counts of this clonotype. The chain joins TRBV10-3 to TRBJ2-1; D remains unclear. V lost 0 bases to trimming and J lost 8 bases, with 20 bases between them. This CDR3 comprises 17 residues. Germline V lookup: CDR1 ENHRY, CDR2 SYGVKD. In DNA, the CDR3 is TGTGCCATCAGTGAGTCTACCGAGCCCACCCTCCAGGATGAGCAGTTCTTC. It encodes CAISESTEPTLQDEQFF.

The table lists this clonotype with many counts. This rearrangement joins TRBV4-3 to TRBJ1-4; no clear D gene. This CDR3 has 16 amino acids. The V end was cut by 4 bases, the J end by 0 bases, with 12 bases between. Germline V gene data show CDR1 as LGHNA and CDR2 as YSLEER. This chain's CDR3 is CASSPGLSTTNEKLFF. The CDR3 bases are TGCGCCAGCAGCCCTGGCTTAAGCACAACTAATGAAAAACTGTTTTTT.

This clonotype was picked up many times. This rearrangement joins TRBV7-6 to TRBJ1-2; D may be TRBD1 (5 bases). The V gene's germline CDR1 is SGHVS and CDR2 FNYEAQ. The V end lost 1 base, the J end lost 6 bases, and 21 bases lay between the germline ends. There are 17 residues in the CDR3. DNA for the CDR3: TGTGCCAGCAGCTTAGGGTCGAGTAATGAGGGGATGCATGGCTACACCTTC. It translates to CASSLGSSNEGMHGYTF. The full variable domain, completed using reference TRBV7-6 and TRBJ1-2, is GAGVSQSPRYKVTKRGQDVALRCDPISGHVSLYWYRQALGQGPEFLTYFNYEAQQDKSGLPNDRFSAERPEGSISTLTIQRTEQRDSAMYRCASSLGSSNEGMHGYTFGSGTRLTVV.

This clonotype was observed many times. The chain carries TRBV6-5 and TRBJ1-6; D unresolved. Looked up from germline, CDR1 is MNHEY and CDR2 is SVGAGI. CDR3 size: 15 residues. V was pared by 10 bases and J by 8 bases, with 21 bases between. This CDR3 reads CATRLTAFLDSPLHF. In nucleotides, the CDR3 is TGTGCCACCAGACTGACCGCTTTCTTAGATTCACCCCTCCACTTT.

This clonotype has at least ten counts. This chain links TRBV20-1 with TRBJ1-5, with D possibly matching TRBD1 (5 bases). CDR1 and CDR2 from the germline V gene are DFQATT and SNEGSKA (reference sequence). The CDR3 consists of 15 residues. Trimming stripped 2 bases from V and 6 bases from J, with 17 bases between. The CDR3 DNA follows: TGCAGTGCTAGACAAAGTCGGAGCGGGGGTCAGCCCCAGCATTTT. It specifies CSARQSRSGGQPQHF.

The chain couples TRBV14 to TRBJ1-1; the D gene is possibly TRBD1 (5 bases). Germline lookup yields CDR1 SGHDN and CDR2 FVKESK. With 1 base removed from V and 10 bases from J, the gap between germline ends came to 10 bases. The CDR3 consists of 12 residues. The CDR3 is CASSQVGGVAFF. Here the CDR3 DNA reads TGTGCCAGCAGCCAAGTAGGAGGGGTAGCTTTCTTT.

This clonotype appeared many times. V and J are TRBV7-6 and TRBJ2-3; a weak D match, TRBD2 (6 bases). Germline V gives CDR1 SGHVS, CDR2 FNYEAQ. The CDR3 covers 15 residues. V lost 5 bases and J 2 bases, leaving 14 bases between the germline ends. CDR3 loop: CASSPLAVDTDTQYF. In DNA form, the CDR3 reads TGTGCCAGCAGCCCTTTAGCGGTGGACACAGATACGCAGTATTTT.

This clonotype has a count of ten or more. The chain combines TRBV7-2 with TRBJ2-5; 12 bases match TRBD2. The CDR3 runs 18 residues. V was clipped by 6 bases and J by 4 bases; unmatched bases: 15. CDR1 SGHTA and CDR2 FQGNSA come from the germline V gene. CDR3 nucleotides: TGTGCCAGCAGATCAACCCGGCTAGCGGGAGGGCGAGGAGAGACCCAGTACTTC. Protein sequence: CASRSTRLAGGRGETQYF.

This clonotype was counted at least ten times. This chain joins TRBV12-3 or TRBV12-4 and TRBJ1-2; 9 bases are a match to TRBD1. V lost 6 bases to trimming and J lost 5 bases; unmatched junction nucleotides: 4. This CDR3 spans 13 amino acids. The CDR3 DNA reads TGTGCCAGCAGCACTGGGACAGGGTATGGCTACACCTTC. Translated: CASSTGTGYGYTF.